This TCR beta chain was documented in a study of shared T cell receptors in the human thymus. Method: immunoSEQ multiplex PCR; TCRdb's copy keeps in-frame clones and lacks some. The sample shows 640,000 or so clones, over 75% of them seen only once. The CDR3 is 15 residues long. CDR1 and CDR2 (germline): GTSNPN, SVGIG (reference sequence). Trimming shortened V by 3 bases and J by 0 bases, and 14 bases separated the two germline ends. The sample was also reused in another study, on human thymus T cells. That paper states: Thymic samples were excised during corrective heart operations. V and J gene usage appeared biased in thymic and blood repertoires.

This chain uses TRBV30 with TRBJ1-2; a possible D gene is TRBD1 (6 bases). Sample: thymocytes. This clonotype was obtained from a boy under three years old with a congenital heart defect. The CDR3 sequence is CAWSDRTASNYGYTF. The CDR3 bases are TGTGCCTGGAGCGACCGGACAGCTTCTAACTATGGCTACACCTTC.